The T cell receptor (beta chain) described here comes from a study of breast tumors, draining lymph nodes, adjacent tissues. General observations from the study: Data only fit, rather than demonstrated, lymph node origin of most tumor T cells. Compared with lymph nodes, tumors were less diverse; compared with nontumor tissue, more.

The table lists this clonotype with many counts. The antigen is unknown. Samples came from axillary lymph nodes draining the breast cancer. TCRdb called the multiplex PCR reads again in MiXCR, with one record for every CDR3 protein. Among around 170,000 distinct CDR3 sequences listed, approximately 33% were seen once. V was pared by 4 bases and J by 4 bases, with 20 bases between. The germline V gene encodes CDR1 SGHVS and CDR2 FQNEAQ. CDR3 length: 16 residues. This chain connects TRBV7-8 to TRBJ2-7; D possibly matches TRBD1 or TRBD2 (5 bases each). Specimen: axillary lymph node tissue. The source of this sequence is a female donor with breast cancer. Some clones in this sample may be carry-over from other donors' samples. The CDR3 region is CASSSSGGSPGYEQYF. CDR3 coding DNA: TGTGCCAGCAGCTCCAGCGGCGGTTCCCCAGGGTACGAGCAGTACTTC.